The rows below give T cell receptor beta chains drawn from one sample of a study of control samples from healthy donors and cancer patients. The method was immunoSEQ multiplex PCR; TCRdb's version includes in-frame clones alone and lacks a portion of them. The sample lists about 57,000 clones; roughly 90% were seen once. Material: PBMCs. These receptors were taken from a man aged 25-40 years with colorectal cancer. CDR3s include the opening cysteine and the closing phenylalanine or tryptophan. A D gene is named only where the DNA matches it firmly. Only part of the rows carry a size: once, few, many, or a class if the clone is expanded.

>TRBV27|TRBJ1-5|.|TRBD1|19
TGTGCCAGCAGTTTCCTTACCGGGACAGGGGGCAAAATCAATCAGCCCCAGCATTTT
CASSFLTGTGGKINQPQHF
>TRBV3-1/TRBV3-2|TRBJ1-5|.|.|13
TGTGCCAGCAGCCAAGAACAAAATCAGCCCCAGCATTTT
CASSQEQNQPQHF
>TRBV2|TRBJ2-5|.|TRBD1|14
TGTGCCAGGGGTGGGGGGACAGGCCAAGAGACCCAGTACTTC
CARGGGTGQETQYF
>TRBV19|TRBJ2-3|.|TRBD2|15
TGTGCCAGTAGCAATAGCGGGGGGAGCACAGATACGCAGTATTTT
CASSNSGGSTDTQYF
>TRBV4-3|TRBJ2-3|.|TRBD1|16
TGCGCCAGCAGCCAAGATACAGGGGAATATGCAGATACGCAGTATTTT
CASSQDTGEYADTQYF
>TRBV18|TRBJ2-2|.|.|16
TGTGCCAGCTCACCGGGAGGACAGATTAACACCGGGGAGCTGTTTTTT
CASSPGGQINTGELFF
>TRBV29-1|TRBJ1-1|.|.|12
TGCAGCGCCGAAGCGGGGTACACTGAAGCTTTCTTT
CSAEAGYTEAFF
>TRBV5-4|TRBJ2-3|.|.|16
TGTGCCAGCAGCTTGTATGCGCAGGGCTGGACAGATACGCAGTATTTT
CASSLYAQGWTDTQYF
>TRBV5-1|TRBJ1-1|.|TRBD1|14
TGCGCCAGCAGCTTGGTCGGGACAGGGGCCGAAGCTTTCTTT
CASSLVGTGAEAFF
>TRBV7-6|TRBJ1-6|.|TRBD1|16
TGTGCCAGCAGCTTAGTAGCGGGACAGGAGGATTCACCCCTCCACTTT
CASSLVAGQEDSPLHF
>TRBV6-5|TRBJ2-7|.|.|14
TGTGCCAGCACCTTACTCATGGTATCCTACGAGCAGTACTTC
CASTLLMVSYEQYF
>TRBV6-5|TRBJ1-1|.|.|15
TGTGCCAGCAGATTCTCGTTAGAGATGAACACTGAAGCTTTCTTT
CASRFSLEMNTEAFF
>TRBV5-1|TRBJ2-1|.|.|15
TGCGCCAGCAGCTTAAAGCTCTCCACCTACAATGAGCAGTTCTTC
CASSLKLSTYNEQFF
>TRBV7-8|TRBJ1-6|.|.|15
TGTGCCAGCAGCTTGCGGGAAAACTATAATTCACCCCTCCACTTT
CASSLRENYNSPLHF
>TRBV7-2|TRBJ2-7|.|.|15
TGTGCCAGCAGCTTAGATGGACGGACTCTTCGGGAGCAGTACTTC
CASSLDGRTLREQYF
>TRBV18|TRBJ1-1|.|.|16
TGTGCCAGCTCACCAAGTGAAGTAGTTATGAACACTGAAGCTTTCTTT
CASSPSEVVMNTEAFF
>TRBV4-1|TRBJ2-2|.|.|16
TGCGCCAGCAGCCAAGCGGGCTACTCTAACACCGGGGAGCTGTTTTTT
CASSQAGYSNTGELFF
>TRBV6-5|TRBJ1-6|.|.|16
TGTGCCAGCAGTTACTTTCAGCCAGGGCCAAATTCACCCCTCCACTTT
CASSYFQPGPNSPLHF
>TRBV24-1|TRBJ2-1|.|TRBD2|15
TGTGCCACCAGCGCTCCCGGGGGGTCCTACAATGAGCAGTTCTTC
CATSAPGGSYNEQFF
>TRBV6-5|TRBJ1-2|.|.|15
TGTGCCAGCAGCACTGACGGGGTACGGGGCTATGGCTACACCTTC
CASSTDGVRGYGYTF
>TRBV7-9|TRBJ1-1|.|TRBD1|14
TGTGCCAGCAGCACGGACAGGGGGATCACTGAAGCTTTCTTT
CASSTDRGITEAFF
>TRBV5-5|TRBJ2-2|.|TRBD1|16
TGTGCCAGCAGCTCCCTGGACAGGGGAAACACCGGGGAGCTGTTTTTT
CASSSLDRGNTGELFF
>TRBV19|TRBJ2-4|.|TRBD1|13
TGTGCCAGCTGGGAGGGACAGGGAAACATTCAGTACTTC
CASWEGQGNIQYF
>TRBV19|TRBJ2-2|.|TRBD1|15
TGTGCCAGTTGTCCGGGGACAGATTACACCGGGGAGCTGTTTTTT
CASCPGTDYTGELFF
>TRBV5-1|TRBJ2-1|.|.|13
TGCGCCAGCTCCCGGTTAACGTACAATGAGCAGTTCTTC
CASSRLTYNEQFF
>TRBV19|TRBJ2-2|.|.|15
TGTGCCAGTAGTATTCTAGACGCGAACACCGGGGAGCTGTTTTTT
CASSILDANTGELFF
>TRBV24-1|TRBJ2-5|.|TRBD1|15
TGTGCCACCAGTGACCGGACAGGGGGCGAAGAGACCCAGTACTTC
CATSDRTGGEETQYF
>TRBV11-2|TRBJ1-3|.|.|16
TGTGCCAGCAGCTTAGATGACGGCTACTCTGGAAACACCATATATTTT
CASSLDDGYSGNTIYF
>TRBV5-4|TRBJ2-1|.|TRBD2|14
TGTGCCAGCACTTCCTTGGGAGGGTACAATGAGCAGTTCTTC
CASTSLGGYNEQFF
>TRBV15|TRBJ1-6|.|.|14
TGTGCCACCAGCAGAGGCGCCGGGGGTTCACCCCTCCACTTT
CATSRGAGGSPLHF
>TRBV12-3/TRBV12-4|TRBJ2-1|.|.|13
TGTGCCAGCAGTTTAGTCGGAGGCGATGAGCAGTTCTTC
CASSLVGGDEQFF
>TRBV19|TRBJ2-3|.|.|13
TGTGCCAGTAGTATTCCAGCCAGCGGTACGCAGTATTTT
CASSIPASGTQYF
>TRBV5-1|TRBJ2-5|.|.|15
TGCGCCAGCAGCTTCAGGGGTCTGGAAAAAGAGACCCAGTACTTC
CASSFRGLEKETQYF
>TRBV18|TRBJ2-6|.|.|16
TGTGCCAGCTCACCCAACCTAGGGCCTGGGGCCAACGTCCTGACTTTC
CASSPNLGPGANVLTF
>TRBV7-9|TRBJ1-1|.|.|17
TGTGCCAGCAGCCCCCCGGGGGGGATCCTCTTGAACACTGAAGCTTTCTTT
CASSPPGGILLNTEAFF
>TRBV5-1|TRBJ1-3|few|.|14
TGCGCCAGCAGCTTGTCGGGGTACGGAAACACCATATATTTT
CASSLSGYGNTIYF
>TRBV30|TRBJ2-5|.|.|11
TGTGCCTGGAGTGAACAAGAGACCCAGTACTTC
CAWSEQETQYF
>TRBV6-5|TRBJ2-4|few|.|13
TGTGCCAGCACCGTGGGGTACAAAAACATTCAGTACTTC
CASTVGYKNIQYF
>TRBV9|TRBJ2-3|.|.|12
TGTGCCAGCGGTGGGGGCACAGATACGCAGTATTTT
CASGGGTDTQYF